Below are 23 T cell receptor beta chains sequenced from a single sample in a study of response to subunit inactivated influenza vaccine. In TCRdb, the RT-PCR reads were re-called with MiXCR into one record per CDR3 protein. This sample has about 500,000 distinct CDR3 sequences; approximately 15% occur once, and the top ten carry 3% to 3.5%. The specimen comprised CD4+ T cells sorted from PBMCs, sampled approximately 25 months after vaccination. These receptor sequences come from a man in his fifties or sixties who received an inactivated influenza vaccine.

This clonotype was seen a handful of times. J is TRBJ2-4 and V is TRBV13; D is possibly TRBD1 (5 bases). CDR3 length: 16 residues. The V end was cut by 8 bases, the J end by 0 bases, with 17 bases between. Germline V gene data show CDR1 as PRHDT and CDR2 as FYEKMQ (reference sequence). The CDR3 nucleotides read TGTGCCAGCGGCTGGGTGGACACGACAGCCAAAAACATTCAGTACTTC. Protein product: CASGWVDTTAKNIQYF.

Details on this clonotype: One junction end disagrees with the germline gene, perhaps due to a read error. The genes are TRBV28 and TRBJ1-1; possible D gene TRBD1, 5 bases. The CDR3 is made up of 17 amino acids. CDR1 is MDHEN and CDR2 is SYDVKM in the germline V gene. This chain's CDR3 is CAGSSRVTGRANTEAFF. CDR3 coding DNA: TGTGCCGGCAGTTCCAGGGTAACAGGCCGGGCGAACACTGAAGCTTTCTTT.

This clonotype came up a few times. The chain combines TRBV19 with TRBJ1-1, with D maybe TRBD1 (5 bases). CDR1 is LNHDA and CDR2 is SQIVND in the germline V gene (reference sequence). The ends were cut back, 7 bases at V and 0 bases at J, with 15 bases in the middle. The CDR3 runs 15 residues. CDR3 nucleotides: TGTGCCAGTACCTCTCTCTGGGGGGTGAACACTGAAGCTTTCTTT. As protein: CASTSLWGVNTEAFF.

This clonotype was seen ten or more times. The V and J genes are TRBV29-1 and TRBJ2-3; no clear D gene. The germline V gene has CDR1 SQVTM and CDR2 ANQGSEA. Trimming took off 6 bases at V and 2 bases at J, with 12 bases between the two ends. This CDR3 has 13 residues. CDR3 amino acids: CSVDSGNTDTQYF. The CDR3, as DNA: TGCAGCGTCGATAGTGGCAACACAGATACGCAGTATTTT.

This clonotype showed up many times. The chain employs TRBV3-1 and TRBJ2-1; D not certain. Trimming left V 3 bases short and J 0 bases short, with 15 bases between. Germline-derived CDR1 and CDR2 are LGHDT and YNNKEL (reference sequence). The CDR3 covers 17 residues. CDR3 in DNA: TGTGCCAGCAGCCACAGATCAGTACGAAGCTCCTACAATGAGCAGTTCTTC. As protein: CASSHRSVRSSYNEQFF.

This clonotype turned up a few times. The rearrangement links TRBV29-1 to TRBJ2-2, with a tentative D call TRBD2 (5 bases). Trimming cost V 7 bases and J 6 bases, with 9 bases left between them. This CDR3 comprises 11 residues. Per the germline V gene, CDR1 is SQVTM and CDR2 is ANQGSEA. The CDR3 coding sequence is TGCAGCGCCGGCGGGTCCGGGGAGCTGTTTTTT. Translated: CSAGGSGELFF.

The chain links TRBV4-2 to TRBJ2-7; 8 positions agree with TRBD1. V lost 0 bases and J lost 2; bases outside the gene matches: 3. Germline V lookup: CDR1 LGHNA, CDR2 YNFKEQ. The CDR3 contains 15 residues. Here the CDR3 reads CASSQDYRGTYEQYF. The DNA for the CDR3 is TGTGCCAGCAGCCAAGACTACAGGGGGACCTACGAGCAGTACTTC.

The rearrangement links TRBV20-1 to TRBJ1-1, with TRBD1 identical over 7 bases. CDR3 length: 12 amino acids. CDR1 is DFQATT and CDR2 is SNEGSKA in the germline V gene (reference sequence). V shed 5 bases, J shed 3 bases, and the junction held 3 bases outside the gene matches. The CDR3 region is CSAGQGDTEAFF. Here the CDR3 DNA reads TGCAGTGCTGGCCAGGGGGACACTGAAGCTTTCTTT.

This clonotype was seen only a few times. The CDR3 protein is CASSQEVATEAFF. CDR3 sequence (DNA): TGCGCCAGCAGCCAAGAAGTTGCCACTGAAGCTTTCTTT. The chain links TRBV4-1 to TRBJ1-1, with unresolved D. Trimming took 0 bases from V and 4 from J, leaving 6 bases between them. The CDR3 has 13 residues. Per germline, CDR1 MGHRA and CDR2 YSYEKL.

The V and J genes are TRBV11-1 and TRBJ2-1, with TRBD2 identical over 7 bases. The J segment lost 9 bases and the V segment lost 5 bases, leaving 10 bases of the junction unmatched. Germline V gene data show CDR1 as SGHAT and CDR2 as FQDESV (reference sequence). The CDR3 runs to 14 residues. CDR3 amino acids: CASSPRTSRVEQFF. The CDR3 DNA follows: TGTGCCAGCAGCCCTAGGACTAGTAGAGTTGAGCAGTTCTTC. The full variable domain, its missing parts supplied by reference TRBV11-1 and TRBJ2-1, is EAEVAQSPRYKITEKSQAVAFWCDPISGHATLYWYRQILGQGPELLVQFQDESVVDDSQLPKDRFSAERLKGVDSTLKIQPAELGDSAMYLCASSPRTSRVEQFFGPGTRLTVL.

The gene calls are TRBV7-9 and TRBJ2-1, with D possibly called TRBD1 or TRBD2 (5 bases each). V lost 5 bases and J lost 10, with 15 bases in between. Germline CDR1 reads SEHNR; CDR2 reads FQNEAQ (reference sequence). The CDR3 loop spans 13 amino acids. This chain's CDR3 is CASSHGTEREQFF. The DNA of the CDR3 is TGTGCCAGCAGCCACGGGACCGAGCGAGAGCAGTTCTTC.

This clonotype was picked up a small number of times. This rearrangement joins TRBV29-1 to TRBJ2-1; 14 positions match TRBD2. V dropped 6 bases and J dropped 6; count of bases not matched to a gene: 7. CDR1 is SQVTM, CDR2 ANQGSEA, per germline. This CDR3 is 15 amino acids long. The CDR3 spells CSVRGTSGSFNEQFF. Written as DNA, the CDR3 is TGCAGCGTGAGGGGGACTAGCGGGAGTTTCAATGAGCAGTTCTTC.

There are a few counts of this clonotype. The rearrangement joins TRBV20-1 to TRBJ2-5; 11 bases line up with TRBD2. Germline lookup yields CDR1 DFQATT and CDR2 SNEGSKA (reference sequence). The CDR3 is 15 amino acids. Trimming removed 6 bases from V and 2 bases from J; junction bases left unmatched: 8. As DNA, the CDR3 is TGCAGTGCCGCGGGGCTAGCGGGAGGACAAGAGACCCAGTACTTC. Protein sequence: CSAAGLAGGQETQYF.

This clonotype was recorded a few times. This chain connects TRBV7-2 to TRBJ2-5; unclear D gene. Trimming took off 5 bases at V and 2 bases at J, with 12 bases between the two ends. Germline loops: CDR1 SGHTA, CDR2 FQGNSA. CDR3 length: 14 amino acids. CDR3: CASSPSAGQETQYF. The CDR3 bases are TGTGCCAGCAGCCCCTCAGCTGGGCAAGAGACCCAGTACTTC.

The CDR3 sequence is CASSLGVAHEQYF. The DNA of the CDR3 is TGTGCCAGCAGCCTAGGGGTAGCGCACGAGCAGTACTTC. The V call is TRBV3-1, the J call TRBJ2-7, with D perhaps TRBD1 or TRBD2 (5 bases each). This CDR3 comprises 13 residues. The germline gives CDR1 LGHDT, CDR2 YNNKEL (reference sequence). V lost 4 bases to trimming and J lost 5 bases, with 12 bases between them.

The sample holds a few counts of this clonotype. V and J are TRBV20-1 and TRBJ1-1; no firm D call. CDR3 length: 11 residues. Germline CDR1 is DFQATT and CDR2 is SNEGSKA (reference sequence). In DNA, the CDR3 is TGCAGCTCGACACGTAGCACTGAAGCTTTCTTT. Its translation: CSSTRSTEAFF.

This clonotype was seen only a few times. This chain's CDR3 is CASRRPLGQGTQSYEQYF. The DNA for the CDR3 is TGCGCCAGCAGACGCCCCCTGGGACAGGGGACCCAGTCCTACGAGCAGTACTTC. The rearrangement links TRBV5-1 to TRBJ2-7, with TRBD1 matching over 10 bases. CDR1 is SGHRS, CDR2 YFSETQ, per germline. The junction had 15 bases not matched to a gene; V was cut back by 5 bases and J by 1 base. The length of the CDR3 is 18 residues. Looking up the rest from reference TRBV5-1 and TRBJ2-7 gives the full variable domain: KAGVTQTPRYLIKTRGQQVTLSCSPISGHRSVSWYQQTPGQGLQFLFEYFSETQRNKGNFPGRFSGRQFSNSRSEMNVSTLELGDSALYLCASRRPLGQGTQSYEQYFGPGTRLTVT.

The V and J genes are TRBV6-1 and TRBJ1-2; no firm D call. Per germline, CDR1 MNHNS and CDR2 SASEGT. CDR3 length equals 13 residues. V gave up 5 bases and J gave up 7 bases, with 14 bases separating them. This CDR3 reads CASSMDRGGGYTF. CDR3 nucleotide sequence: TGTGCCAGCAGTATGGACCGAGGAGGTGGCTACACCTTC.

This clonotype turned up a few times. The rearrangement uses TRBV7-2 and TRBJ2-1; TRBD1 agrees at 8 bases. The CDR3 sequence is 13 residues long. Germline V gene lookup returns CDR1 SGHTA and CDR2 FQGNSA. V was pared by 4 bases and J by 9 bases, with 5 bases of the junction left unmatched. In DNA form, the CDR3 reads TGTGCCAGCAGCTCCGACAGGGGACTTGAGCAGTTCTTC. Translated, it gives CASSSDRGLEQFF.

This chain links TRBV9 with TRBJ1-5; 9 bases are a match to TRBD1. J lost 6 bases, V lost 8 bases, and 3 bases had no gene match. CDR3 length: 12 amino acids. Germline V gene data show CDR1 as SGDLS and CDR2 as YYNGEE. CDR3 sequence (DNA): TGTGCCAGTGGACAGGGGACTCAGCCCCAGCATTTT. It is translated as CASGQGTQPQHF.

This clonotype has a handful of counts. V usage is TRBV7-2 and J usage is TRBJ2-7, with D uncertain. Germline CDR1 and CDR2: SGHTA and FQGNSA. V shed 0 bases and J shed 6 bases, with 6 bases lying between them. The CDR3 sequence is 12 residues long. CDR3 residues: CASSLAVGEQYF. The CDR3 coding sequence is TGTGCCAGCAGCTTAGCGGTCGGCGAGCAGTACTTC.

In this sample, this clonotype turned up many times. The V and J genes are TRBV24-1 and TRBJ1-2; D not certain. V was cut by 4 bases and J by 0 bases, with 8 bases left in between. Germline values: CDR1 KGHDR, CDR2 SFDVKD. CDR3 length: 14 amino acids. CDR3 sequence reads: CATSERPPNYGYTF. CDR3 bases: TGTGCCACCAGTGAACGGCCACCTAACTATGGCTACACCTTC.

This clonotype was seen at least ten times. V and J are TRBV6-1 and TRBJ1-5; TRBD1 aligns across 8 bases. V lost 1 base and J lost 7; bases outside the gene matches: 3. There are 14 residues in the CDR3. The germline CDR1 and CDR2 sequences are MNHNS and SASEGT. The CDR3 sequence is CASSEGTGRQPQHF. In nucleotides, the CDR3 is TGTGCCAGCAGTGAAGGGACAGGGCGGCAGCCCCAGCATTTT.